This TCR beta chain is from a study of cytomegalovirus exposure and HLA in healthy donors (TCRdb year 2017). Regarding the complete study: According to a later analysis, one platform produced both the roughly 130 validation repertoires and the approximately 600 repertoires of the first cohort. The aim of the study was to test whether cataloging public T cell receptors could identify signatures of past pathogen exposure. Along with the 666-subject first cohort, a separate validation cohort of more than 90 different subjects was used. To predict cytomegalovirus infection status, the study brought together high-throughput TCR immunosequencing, statistical association of individual TCRs with disease status, and machine learning. On the study overall, not on this receptor specifically: A later analysis found that TCRs clustered in the first cohort also tended to co-occur in the approximately 120 validation repertoires, with roughly 95% of cluster scores above 0. A few of the identified cytomegalovirus-associated TCR beta chains were confirmed in vitro to be specific for cytomegalovirus antigens. The study gave a list of 150 to 200 TCR beta chains associated with cytomegalovirus. The classifier was reported to diagnose cytomegalovirus status with high specificity and sensitivity in both the original and validation cohorts. Across donors, most TCR sequences were observed very rarely, whereas some public TCRs were present in many individuals. The authors suggested that the approach could potentially be generalized to other disease states and immunological phenotypes. The validation cohort had no HLA typing available for a later analysis, so co-occurrence within that cohort was assessed over all 120 or so repertoires.

As regards this clone: Its antigen is currently not known. Per-base quality was not reported, and no clone a single base away is much larger than it.

The donors belonged to the validation cohort of over a hundred subjects, which was separate from the roughly 670-subject first cohort. The CDR3 goes from the cysteine to the phenylalanine over 15 residues. The CDR3 DNA has 45 bases and is translated from base 1. In the germline V gene, CDR1 corresponds to MGHDK and CDR2 to SYGVNS. V and J are trimmed by 1 base and 1 base, and the gene matches miss 3 bases of the junction. Libraries were made using the immunoSEQ multiplex PCR assay. The authors' analysis ran thus. A statistical classification framework was built for diagnosing cytomegalovirus status from the catalog of TCR beta chain sequences. The clones in this table, taken by TCRdb from immuneACCESS, are in-frame only. Not every clone is retained; where verified, under half of the shortfall comes from an unresolved V gene, and the cause of the rest is unknown. V and J calls and clone size are those listed in that table; D and trimming were worked out from the DNA. Counted in this sample were about 88,000 clones; about 96% of them appeared once. The leading ten clones occupy 0.6% to 0.85% of the sample.

The sample was PBMCs. The chain is assembled from TRBV25-1 and TRBJ1-1, and TRBD1 aligns with 7 junction nucleotides. The TCR comes from a man between 18 and 35 years old in good health and CMV-seronegative. In nucleotides, the sequence is TGTGCCAGCAGTGAATTTAAGGGGGCGAACACTGAAGCTTTCTTT. This is translated as CASSEFKGANTEAFF.